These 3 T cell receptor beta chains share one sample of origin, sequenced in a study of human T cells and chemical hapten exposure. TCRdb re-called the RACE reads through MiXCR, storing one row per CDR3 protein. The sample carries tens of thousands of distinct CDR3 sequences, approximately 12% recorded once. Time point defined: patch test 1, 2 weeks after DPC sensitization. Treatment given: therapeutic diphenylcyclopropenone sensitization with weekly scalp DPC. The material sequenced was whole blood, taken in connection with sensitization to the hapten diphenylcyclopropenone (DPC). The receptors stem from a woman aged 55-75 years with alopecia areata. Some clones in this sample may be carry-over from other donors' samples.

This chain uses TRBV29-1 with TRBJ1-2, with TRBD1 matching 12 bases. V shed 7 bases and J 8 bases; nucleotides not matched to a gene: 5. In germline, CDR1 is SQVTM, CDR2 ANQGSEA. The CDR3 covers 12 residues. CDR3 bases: TGCAGCGCGGGACAGGGGGCGAGAGGCTACACCTTC. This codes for CSAGQGARGYTF.

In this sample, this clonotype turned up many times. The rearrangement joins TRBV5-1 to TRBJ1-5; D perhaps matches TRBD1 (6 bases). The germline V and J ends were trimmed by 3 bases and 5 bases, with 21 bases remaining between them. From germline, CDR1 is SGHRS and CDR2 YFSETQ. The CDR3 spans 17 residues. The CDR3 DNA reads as TGCGCCAGCAGCTACGAACCGACGGGGGCCGGGGATCAGCCCCAGCATTTT. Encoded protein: CASSYEPTGAGDQPQHF.

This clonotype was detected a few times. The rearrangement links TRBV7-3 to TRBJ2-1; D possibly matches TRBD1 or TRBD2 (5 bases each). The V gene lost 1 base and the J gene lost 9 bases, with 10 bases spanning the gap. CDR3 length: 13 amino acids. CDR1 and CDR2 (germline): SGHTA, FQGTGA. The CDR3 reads CASSLSGDPEQFF. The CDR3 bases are TGTGCCAGCAGCTTAAGTGGGGACCCTGAGCAGTTCTTC.